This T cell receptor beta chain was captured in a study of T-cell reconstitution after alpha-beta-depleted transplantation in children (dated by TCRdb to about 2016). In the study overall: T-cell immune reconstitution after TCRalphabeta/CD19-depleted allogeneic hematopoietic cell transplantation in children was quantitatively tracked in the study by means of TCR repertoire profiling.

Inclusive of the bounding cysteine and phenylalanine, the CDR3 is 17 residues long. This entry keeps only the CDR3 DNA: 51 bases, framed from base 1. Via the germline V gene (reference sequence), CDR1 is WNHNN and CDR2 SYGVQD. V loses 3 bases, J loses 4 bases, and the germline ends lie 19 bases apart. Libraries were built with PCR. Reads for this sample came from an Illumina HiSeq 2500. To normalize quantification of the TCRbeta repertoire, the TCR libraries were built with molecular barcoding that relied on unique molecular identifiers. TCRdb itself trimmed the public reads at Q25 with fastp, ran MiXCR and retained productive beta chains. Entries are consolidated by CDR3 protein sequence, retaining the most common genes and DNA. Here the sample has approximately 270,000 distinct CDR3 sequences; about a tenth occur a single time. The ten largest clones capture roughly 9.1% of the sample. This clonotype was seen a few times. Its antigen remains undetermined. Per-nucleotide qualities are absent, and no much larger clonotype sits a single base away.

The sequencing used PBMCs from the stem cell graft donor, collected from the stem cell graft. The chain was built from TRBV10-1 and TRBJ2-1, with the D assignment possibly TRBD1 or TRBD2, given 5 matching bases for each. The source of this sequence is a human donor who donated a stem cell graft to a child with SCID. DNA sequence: TGCGCCAGCAGTGAATTTGGGGTGGGGGATACGTACAATGAGCAGTTCTTC. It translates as CASSEFGVGDTYNEQFF.